The T cell receptor beta chain under discussion was sequenced for a study of human T cells and chemical hapten exposure. Regarding the study as a whole: The presence of alopecia in the donors means their immune response may differ from healthy people's.

On this clonotype: The antigen remains undetermined.

TCRdb redid the calling of the RACE reads with MiXCR, one entry per CDR3 protein. The sample lists about 71,000 distinct CDR3 sequences, over 7.5% occurring once. Time point here: patch test 1, 2 weeks after DPC sensitization. Stated treatment: therapeutic diphenylcyclopropenone sensitization with weekly scalp DPC. This specimen was whole blood, taken in connection with sensitization to the hapten diphenylcyclopropenone (DPC). The TCR was taken from a woman aged 40 to 50 with alopecia areata. Some clones in this sample may be carry-over from other donors' samples.

The chain's CDR3 is CASSSTGFSYNSPLHF. The CDR3 nucleotides are TGTGCCAGCAGCTCGACAGGCTTCTCCTATAATTCACCCCTCCACTTT. This rearrangement joins TRBV11-2 to TRBJ1-6; D is possibly TRBD1 (6 bases). The CDR3 runs to 16 residues. The V end lost 4 bases, the J end lost 0 bases, and 10 bases lay between the germline ends. Germline V lookup: CDR1 SGHAT, CDR2 FQNNGV.